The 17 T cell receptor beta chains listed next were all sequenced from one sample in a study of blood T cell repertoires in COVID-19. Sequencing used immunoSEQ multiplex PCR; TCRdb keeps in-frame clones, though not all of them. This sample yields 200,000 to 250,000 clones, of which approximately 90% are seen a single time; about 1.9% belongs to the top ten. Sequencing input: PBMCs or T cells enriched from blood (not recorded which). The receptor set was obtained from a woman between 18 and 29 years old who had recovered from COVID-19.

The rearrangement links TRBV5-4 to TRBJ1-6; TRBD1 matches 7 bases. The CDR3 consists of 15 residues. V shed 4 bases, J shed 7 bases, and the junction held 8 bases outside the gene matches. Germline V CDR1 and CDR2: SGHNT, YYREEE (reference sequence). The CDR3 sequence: CASSIGGQLNSPLHF. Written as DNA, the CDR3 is TGTGCCAGCAGCATTGGGGGACAGCTCAATTCACCCCTCCACTTT.

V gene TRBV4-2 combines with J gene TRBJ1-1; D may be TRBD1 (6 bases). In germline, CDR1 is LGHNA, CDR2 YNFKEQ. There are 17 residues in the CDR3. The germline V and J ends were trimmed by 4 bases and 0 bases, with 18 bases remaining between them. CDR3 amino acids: CASSPQSQGPMNTEAFF. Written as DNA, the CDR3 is TGTGCCAGCAGCCCCCAGTCACAGGGCCCGATGAACACTGAAGCTTTCTTT.

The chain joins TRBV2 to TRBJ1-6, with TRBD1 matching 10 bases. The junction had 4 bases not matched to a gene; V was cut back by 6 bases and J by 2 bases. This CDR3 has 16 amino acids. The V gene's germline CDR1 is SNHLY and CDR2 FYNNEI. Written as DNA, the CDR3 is TGTGCCAGCAGGGGGGACAGGGGCACCTATAATTCACCCCTCCACTTT. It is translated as CASRGDRGTYNSPLHF.

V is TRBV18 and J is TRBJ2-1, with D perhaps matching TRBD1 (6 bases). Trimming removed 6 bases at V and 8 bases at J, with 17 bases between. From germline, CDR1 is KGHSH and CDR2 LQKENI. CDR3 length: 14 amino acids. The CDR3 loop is CASSQIQGSDEQFF. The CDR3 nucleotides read TGTGCCAGCTCCCAAATACAGGGATCAGATGAGCAGTTCTTC. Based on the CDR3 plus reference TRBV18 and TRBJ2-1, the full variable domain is NAGVMQNPRHLVRRRGQEARLRCSPMKGHSHVYWYRQLPEEGLKFMVYLQKENIIDESGMPKERFSAEFPKEGPSILRIQQVVRGDSAAYFCASSQIQGSDEQFFGPGTRLTVL.

CDR3 nucleotides: TGTGCCAGCCGAAGTGGCGGTATCTCCTACGAGCAGTACTTC. Translation: CASRSGGISYEQYF. The V gene is TRBV28, the J gene TRBJ2-7; no clear D. The V and J ends lost 8 bases and 0 bases respectively, with 14 bases between them. Germline V lookup: CDR1 MDHEN, CDR2 SYDVKM. This CDR3 is built from 14 residues.

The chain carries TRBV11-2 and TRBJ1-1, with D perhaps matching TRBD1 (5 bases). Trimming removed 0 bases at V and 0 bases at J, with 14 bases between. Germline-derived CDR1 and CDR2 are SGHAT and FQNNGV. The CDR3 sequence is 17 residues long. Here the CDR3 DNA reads TGTGCCAGCAGCTTAGATAAGACAGTAATCATGAACACTGAAGCTTTCTTT. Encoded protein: CASSLDKTVIMNTEAFF.

CDR3 sequence (DNA): TGTGCCAGCAGTGAGGGAACCTCTTACGAGCAGTACTTC. Encoded protein: CASSEGTSYEQYF. This chain links TRBV27 with TRBJ2-7, with D possibly being TRBD2 (5 bases). The V end was cut by 5 bases, the J end by 4 bases, with 12 bases between. There are 13 residues in the CDR3. CDR1 is MNHEY, CDR2 SMNVEV, per germline (reference sequence).

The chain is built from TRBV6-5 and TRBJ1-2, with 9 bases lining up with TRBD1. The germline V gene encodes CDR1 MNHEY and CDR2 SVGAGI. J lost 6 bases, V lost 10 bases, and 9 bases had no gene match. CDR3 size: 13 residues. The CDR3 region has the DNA TGTGCCACCTTACGCCGGACAGGGGATGGCTACACCTTC. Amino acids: CATLRRTGDGYTF.

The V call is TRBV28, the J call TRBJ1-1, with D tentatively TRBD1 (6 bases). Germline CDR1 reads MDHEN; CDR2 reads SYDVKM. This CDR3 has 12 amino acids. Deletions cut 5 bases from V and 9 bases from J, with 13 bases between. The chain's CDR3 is CASSPDDRKAFF. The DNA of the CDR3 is TGTGCCAGCAGTCCGGACGACAGGAAAGCTTTCTTT.

The CDR3 nucleotides read TGTGCCATCAGTGAGGGGGCGTTCTACGAGCAGTACTTC. Encoded protein: CAISEGAFYEQYF. The V and J genes are TRBV10-3 and TRBJ2-7, with D possibly being TRBD1 (5 bases). The germline V and J ends were trimmed by 2 bases and 3 bases, with 8 bases remaining between them. CDR3 length: 13 amino acids. Germline V gene lookup returns CDR1 ENHRY and CDR2 SYGVKD.

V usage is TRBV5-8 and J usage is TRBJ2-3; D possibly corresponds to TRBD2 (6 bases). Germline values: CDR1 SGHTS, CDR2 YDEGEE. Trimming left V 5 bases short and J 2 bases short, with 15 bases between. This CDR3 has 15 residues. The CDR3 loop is CASSSGATNTDTQYF. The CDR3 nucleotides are TGTGCCAGCAGTTCGGGAGCCACTAACACAGATACGCAGTATTTT.

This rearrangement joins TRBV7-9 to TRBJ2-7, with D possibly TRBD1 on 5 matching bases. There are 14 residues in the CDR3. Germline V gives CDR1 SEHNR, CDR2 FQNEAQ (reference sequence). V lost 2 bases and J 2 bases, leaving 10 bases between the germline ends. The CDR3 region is CASSLRGAPYEQYF. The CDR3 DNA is TGTGCCAGCAGCTTAAGGGGCGCCCCCTACGAGCAGTACTTC.

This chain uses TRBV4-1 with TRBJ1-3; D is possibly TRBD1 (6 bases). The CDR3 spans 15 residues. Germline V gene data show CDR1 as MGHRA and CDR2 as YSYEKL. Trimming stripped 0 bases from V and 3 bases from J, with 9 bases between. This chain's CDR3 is CASSQEGRGGNTIYF. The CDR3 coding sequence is TGCGCCAGCAGCCAAGAGGGCAGGGGTGGAAACACCATATATTTT.

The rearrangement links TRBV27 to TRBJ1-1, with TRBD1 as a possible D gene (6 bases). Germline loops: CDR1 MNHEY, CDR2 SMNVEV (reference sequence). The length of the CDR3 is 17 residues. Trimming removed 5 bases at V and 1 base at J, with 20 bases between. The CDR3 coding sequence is TGTGCCAGCAGTCTCCAAAGGGGGGGGTTTGGGAACACTGAAGCTTTCTTT. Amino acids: CASSLQRGGFGNTEAFF.

CDR3 protein: CASSGRSGVGYEQYF. The CDR3 bases are TGTGCCAGCAGCGGAAGGTCAGGGGTAGGGTACGAGCAGTACTTC. V and J are TRBV9 and TRBJ2-7; D may be TRBD1 (6 bases). The CDR3 is made up of 15 amino acids. Trimming left V 3 bases short and J 4 bases short, with 17 bases between. Germline-derived CDR1 and CDR2 are SGDLS and YYNGEE. The variable domain in full, with the rest retrieved from reference TRBV9 and TRBJ2-7, is DSGVTQTPKHLITATGQRVTLRCSPRSGDLSVYWYQQSLDQGLQFLIQYYNGEERAKGNILERFSAQQFPDLHSELNLSSLELGDSALYFCASSGRSGVGYEQYFGPGTRLTVT.

CDR3 sequence reads: CASSLGGGRNQPQHF. The CDR3 coding sequence is TGTGCCAGCAGCCTTGGCGGGGGTCGCAATCAGCCCCAGCATTTT. This sequence joins TRBV5-4 and TRBJ1-5, with TRBD1 as a possible D gene (5 bases). The V end lost 4 bases, the J end lost 2 bases, and 13 bases lay between the germline ends. The germline V gene has CDR1 SGHNT and CDR2 YYREEE (reference sequence). CDR3 length: 15 residues.

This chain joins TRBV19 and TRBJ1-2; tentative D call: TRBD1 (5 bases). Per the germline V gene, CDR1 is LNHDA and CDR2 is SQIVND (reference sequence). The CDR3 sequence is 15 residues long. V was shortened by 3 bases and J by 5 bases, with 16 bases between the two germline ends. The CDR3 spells CASSMQPSGQYGYTF. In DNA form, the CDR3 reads TGTGCCAGTAGTATGCAACCCTCAGGGCAGTATGGCTACACCTTC.